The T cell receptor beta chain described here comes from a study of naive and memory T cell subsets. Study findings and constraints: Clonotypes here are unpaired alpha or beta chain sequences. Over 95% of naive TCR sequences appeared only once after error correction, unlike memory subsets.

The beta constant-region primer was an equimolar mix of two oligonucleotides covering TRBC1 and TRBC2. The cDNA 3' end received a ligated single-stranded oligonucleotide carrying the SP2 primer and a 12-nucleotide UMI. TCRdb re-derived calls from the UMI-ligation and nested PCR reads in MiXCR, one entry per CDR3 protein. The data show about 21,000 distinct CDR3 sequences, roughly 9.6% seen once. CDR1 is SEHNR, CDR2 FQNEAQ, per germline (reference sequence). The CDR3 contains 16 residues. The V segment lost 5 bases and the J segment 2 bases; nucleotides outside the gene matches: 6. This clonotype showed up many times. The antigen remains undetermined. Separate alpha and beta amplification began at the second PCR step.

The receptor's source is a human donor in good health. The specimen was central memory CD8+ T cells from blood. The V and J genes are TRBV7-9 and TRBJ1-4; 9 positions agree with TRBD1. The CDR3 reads CASSPDRGVTNEKLFF. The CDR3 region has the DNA TGTGCCAGCAGCCCGGACAGGGGAGTCACTAATGAAAAACTGTTTTTT.